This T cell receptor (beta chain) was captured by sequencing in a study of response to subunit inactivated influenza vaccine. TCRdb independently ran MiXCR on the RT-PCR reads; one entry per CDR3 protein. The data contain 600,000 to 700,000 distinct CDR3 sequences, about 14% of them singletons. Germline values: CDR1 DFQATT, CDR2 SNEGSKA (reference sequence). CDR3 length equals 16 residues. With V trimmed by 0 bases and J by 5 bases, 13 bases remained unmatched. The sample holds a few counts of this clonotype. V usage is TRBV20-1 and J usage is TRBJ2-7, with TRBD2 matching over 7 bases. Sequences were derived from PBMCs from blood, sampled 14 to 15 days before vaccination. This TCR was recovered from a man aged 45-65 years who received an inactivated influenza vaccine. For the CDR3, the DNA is TGCAGTGCTAGAGATCCTGGGAGGGTTAGATCGGACGAGCAGTACTTC. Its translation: CSARDPGRVRSDEQYF.